This T cell receptor beta chain was identified in a study of beta chain features in type 1 diabetes. Since all of the isolated RNA was reverse transcribed, expressed TCRB transcripts were what got sequenced. The table came from immunoSEQ multiplex PCR; TCRdb's copy has only in-frame clones and leaves some out. The sample lists 300,000 to 350,000 clones, 9.3% occurring once. There are 14 residues in the CDR3. V lost 7 bases to trimming and J lost 8 bases, with 21 bases between them. Germline V gives CDR1 SQVTM, CDR2 ANQGSEA. Concerning this clone: Its antigen is unknown.

Whole-study findings and limits: TCRB CDR3s from Type 1 diabetes patients were moderately but significantly shorter in all four CD4+ subsets.

Sequencing input: central memory CD4+ T cells from blood. The chain is built from TRBV29-1 and TRBJ2-1; D is perhaps TRBD1 or TRBD2 (5 bases each). The receptor was derived from a man aged 25-45 years with type 1 diabetes. CDR3 coding DNA: TGCAGCGGAAACCGGGACGGCGGACGGGATGAGCAGTTCTTC. Translating it yields CSGNRDGGRDEQFF.